Listed below are T cell receptor beta chains from one sample, sequenced in a study of blood T cell repertoires in COVID-19. Only in-frame clones appear in the TCRdb table, and some are missing; sequencing was by immunoSEQ multiplex PCR. The sample consists of roughly 260,000 clones, around nine tenths of them appearing once. The sample comprised PBMCs or T cells enriched from blood (not recorded which). The receptors were gathered from a woman between 18 and 30 years old who had recovered from COVID-19. Both conserved end residues are part of each CDR3. The D gene is left open where the match is weak. Some rows mark clone size as missing; the rest say once, few, many or name a class of expanded clone.

-	TRBD2	TRBV19	TRBJ2-3	CASSIGTGGVTDTQYF	TGTGCCAGTAGTATTGGTACGGGGGGAGTAACAGATACGCAGTATTTT
-	-	TRBV6-5	TRBJ2-7	CASSSNSYEQYF	TGTGCCAGCAGTTCCAACAGCTACGAGCAGTACTTC
few	-	TRBV7-2	TRBJ2-5	CASSPKGGLRYSAGETQYF	TGTGCCAGCAGCCCTAAGGGGGGGCTTAGGTATTCCGCCGGAGAGACCCAGTACTTC
-	-	TRBV2	TRBJ1-1	CASRRLVSATEAFF	TGTGCCAGCAGGCGCCTTGTGAGTGCCACTGAAGCTTTCTTT
-	-	TRBV28	TRBJ1-1	CASSPGGAEAFF	TGTGCCAGCAGCCCGGGGGGAGCGGAAGCTTTCTTT
-	TRBD1	TRBV10-3	TRBJ1-4	CAISRDRVGTTNEKLFF	TGTGCCATCAGCCGGGACAGGGTGGGCACAACTAATGAAAAACTGTTTTTT
-	-	TRBV2	TRBJ2-3	CASSEIGQDTQYF	TGTGCCAGCAGTGAGATTGGGCAAGATACGCAGTATTTT
once	-	TRBV27	TRBJ1-2	CASSFEGGIPGYGYTF	TGTGCCAGCAGTTTCGAGGGCGGGATTCCCGGCTATGGCTACACCTTC
-	TRBD1	TRBV2	TRBJ1-5	CASSEDRGHQPQHF	TGTGCCAGCAGTGAGGACAGGGGGCATCAGCCCCAGCATTTT
-	-	TRBV9	TRBJ1-6	CASSVEGSRNSPLHF	TGTGCCAGCAGCGTCGAGGGAAGTAGGAATTCACCCCTCCACTTT
-	TRBD1	TRBV3-1/TRBV3-2	TRBJ1-5	CASSPTGTGGYQPQHF	TGTGCCAGCAGCCCTACCGGGACAGGGGGCTACCAGCCCCAGCATTTT
-	-	TRBV5-1	TRBJ1-5	CASSPGGYSNQPQHF	TGCGCCAGCAGCCCCGGGGGGTATAGCAATCAGCCCCAGCATTTT
once	-	TRBV3-1/TRBV3-2	TRBJ1-6	CASSQGSSYNSPLHF	TGTGCCAGCAGCCAAGGGAGCTCCTATAATTCACCCCTCCACTTT
-	-	TRBV7-2	TRBJ2-5	CASSLAPPGGLETQYF	TGTGCCAGCAGCTTAGCCCCCCCCGGGGGATTAGAGACCCAGTACTTC
once	-	TRBV6-5	TRBJ2-7	CASRGTVGPYEQYF	TGTGCCAGCAGAGGGACTGTGGGGCCCTACGAGCAGTACTTC
-	-	TRBV30	TRBJ2-1	CAWSDLLSYNEQFF	TGTGCCTGGAGTGATCTCCTCTCCTACAATGAGCAGTTCTTC
-	TRBD1	TRBV7-8	TRBJ1-5	CASSPTGASNQPQHF	TGTGCCAGCAGCCCGACAGGGGCGAGCAATCAGCCCCAGCATTTT
-	TRBD1	TRBV4-1	TRBJ1-5	CASSQATGVGNQPQHF	TGCGCCAGCAGCCAAGCCACAGGGGTAGGCAATCAGCCCCAGCATTTT
-	-	TRBV7-2	TRBJ1-1	CASSPEQGRTEAFF	TGTGCCAGCAGCCCGGAGCAGGGAAGGACTGAAGCTTTCTTT
-	TRBD1	TRBV7-2	TRBJ2-7	CASSPWSGGSYEQYF	TGTGCCAGCAGCCCGTGGTCAGGGGGCTCCTACGAGCAGTACTTC
once	TRBD1	TRBV30	TRBJ2-7	CAWRGQGIYEQYF	TGTGCCTGGAGGGGACAGGGAATCTACGAGCAGTACTTC
-	-	TRBV10-3	TRBJ1-4	CAISDGGGEKLFF	TGTGCCATCAGTGACGGCGGGGGAGAAAAACTGTTTTTT
few	TRBD1	TRBV28	TRBJ1-3	CASRVTGVHTIYF	TGTGCCAGCAGAGTAACAGGGGTACACACCATATATTTT